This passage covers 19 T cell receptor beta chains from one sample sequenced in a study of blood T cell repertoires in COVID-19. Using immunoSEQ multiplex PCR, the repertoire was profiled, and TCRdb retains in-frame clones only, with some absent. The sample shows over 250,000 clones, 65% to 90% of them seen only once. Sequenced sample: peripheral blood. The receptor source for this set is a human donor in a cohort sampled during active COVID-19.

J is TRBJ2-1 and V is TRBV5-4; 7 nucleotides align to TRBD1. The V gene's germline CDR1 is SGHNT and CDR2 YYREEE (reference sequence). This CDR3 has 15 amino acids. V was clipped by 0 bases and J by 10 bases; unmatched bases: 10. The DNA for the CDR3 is TGTGCCAGCAGCTTGGCCATCCAGGGGGTGCCCGAGCAGTTCTTC. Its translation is CASSLAIQGVPEQFF.

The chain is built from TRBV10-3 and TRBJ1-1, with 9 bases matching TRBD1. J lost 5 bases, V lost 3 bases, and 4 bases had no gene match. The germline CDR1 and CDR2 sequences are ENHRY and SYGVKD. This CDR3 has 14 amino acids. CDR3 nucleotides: TGTGCCATCAGTGAAACAGGGGGCGATACTGAAGCTTTCTTT. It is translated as CAISETGGDTEAFF.

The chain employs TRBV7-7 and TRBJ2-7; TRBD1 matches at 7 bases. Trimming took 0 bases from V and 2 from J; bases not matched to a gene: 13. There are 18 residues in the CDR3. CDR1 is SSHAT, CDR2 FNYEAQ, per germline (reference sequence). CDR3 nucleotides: TGTGCCAGCAGCTTAGCCACCCTTTTAAGGGACAGTACCTACGAGCAGTACTTC. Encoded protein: CASSLATLLRDSTYEQYF.

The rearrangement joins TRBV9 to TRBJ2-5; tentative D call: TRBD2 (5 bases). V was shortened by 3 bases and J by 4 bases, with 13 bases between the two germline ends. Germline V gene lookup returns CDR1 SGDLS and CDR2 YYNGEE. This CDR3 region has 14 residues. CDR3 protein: CASSASFRGETQYF. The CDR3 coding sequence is TGTGCCAGCAGCGCATCATTTCGGGGAGAGACCCAGTACTTC.

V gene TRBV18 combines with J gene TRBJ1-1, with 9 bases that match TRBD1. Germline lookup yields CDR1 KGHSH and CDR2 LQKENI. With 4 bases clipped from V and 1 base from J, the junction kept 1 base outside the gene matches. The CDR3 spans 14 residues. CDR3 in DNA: TGTGCCAGCTCACTGGGACAGGGGAACACTGAAGCTTTCTTT. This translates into CASSLGQGNTEAFF.

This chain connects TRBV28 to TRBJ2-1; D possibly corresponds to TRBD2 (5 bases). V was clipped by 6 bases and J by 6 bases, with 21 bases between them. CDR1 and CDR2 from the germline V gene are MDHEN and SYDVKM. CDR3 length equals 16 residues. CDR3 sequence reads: CASSSPQRLRTNEQFF. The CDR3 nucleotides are TGTGCCAGCAGCTCTCCCCAGCGGCTTAGAACCAATGAGCAGTTCTTC.

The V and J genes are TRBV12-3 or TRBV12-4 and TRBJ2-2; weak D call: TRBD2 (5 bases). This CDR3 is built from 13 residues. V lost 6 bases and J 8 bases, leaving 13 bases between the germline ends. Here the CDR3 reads CASSFSGMGELFF. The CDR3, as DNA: TGTGCCAGCAGCTTTTCGGGGATGGGGGAGCTGTTTTTT.

The CDR3 nucleotides read TGTGCCAGCAGCCCCGGACAGTCCGGGGAGCTGTTTTTT. This translates into CASSPGQSGELFF. The chain employs TRBV6-5 and TRBJ2-2; tentative D call: TRBD1 (6 bases). Deletions cut 6 bases from V and 6 bases from J, with 11 bases between. The germline CDR1 and CDR2 sequences are MNHEY and SVGAGI. This CDR3 is 13 amino acids long.

Here the CDR3 DNA reads TGTGCCAGCAGCCAAGCAGGCCTACTCTATGGCTACACCTTC. This encodes CASSQAGLLYGYTF. The V call is TRBV6-2 or TRBV6-3, the J call TRBJ1-2, with D unclear. V was clipped by 6 bases and J by 4 bases, with 15 bases between them. From germline, CDR1 is MNHEY and CDR2 SVGEGT. This CDR3 comprises 14 residues.

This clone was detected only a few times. In DNA, the CDR3 is TGTGCCAGCAGCTTAGTCCGCCTAGCGGGGGACAATGAGCAGTTCTTC. It is translated as CASSLVRLAGDNEQFF. The rearrangement uses TRBV7-2 and TRBJ2-1, with TRBD2 matching over 10 bases. Unmatched junction bases numbered 5, after V lost 1 base and J lost 5 bases. Germline V gene sequence: CDR1 SGHTA, CDR2 FQGNSA. The CDR3 has 16 amino acids. Looking up the rest from reference TRBV7-2 and TRBJ2-1 gives the full variable domain: GAGVSQSPSNKVTEKGKDVELRCDPISGHTALYWYRQSLGQGLEFLIYFQGNSAPDKSGLPSDRFSAERTGGSVSTLTIQRTQQEDSAVYLCASSLVRLAGDNEQFFGPGTRLTVL.

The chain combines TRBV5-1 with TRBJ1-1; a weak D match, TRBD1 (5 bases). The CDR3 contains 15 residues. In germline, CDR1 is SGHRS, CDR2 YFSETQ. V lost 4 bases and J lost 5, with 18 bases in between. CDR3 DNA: TGCGCCAGCAGCCTACTTCCTGCGGAGGGGACTGAAGCTTTCTTT. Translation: CASSLLPAEGTEAFF. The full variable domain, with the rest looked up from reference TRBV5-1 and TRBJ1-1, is KAGVTQTPRYLIKTRGQQVTLSCSPISGHRSVSWYQQTPGQGLQFLFEYFSETQRNKGNFPGRFSGRQFSNSRSEMNVSTLELGDSALYLCASSLLPAEGTEAFFGQGTRLTVV.

The CDR3 coding sequence is TGTGCCAGCAGTGAGCCGGGACAGGGCGGAGTCGAGGCTTTCTTT. Protein product: CASSEPGQGGVEAFF. The chain has TRBV25-1 and TRBJ1-1; 9 nucleotides align to TRBD1. The CDR3 length is 15 residues. Germline CDR1 reads MGHDK; CDR2 reads SYGVNS. Trimming removed 3 bases from V and 11 bases from J; junction bases left unmatched: 13.

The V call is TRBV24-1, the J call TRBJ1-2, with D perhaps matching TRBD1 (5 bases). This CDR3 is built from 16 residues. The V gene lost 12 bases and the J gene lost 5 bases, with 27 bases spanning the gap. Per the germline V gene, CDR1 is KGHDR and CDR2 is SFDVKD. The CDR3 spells CAASRGRVKYDYGYTF. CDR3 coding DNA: TGTGCCGCCTCACGGGGGAGGGTTAAGTATGATTATGGCTACACCTTC.

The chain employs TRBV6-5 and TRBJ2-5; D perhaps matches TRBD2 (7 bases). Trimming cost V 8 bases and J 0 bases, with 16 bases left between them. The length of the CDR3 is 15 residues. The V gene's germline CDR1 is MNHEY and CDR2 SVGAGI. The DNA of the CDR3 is TGTGCCAGCCGGCGGGGAGGGGGTTACCAAGAGACCCAGTACTTC. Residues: CASRRGGGYQETQYF.

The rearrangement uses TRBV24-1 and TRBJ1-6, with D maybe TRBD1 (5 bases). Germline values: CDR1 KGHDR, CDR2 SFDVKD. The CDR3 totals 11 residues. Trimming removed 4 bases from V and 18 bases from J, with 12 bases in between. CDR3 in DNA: TGTGCCACCAGTGAAGAAGGGGCCAACCACTTT. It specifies CATSEEGANHF.

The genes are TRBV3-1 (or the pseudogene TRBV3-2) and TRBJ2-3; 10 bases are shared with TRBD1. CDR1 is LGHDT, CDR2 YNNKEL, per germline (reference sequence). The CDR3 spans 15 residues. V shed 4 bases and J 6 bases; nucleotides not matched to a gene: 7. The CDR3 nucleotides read TGTGCCAGCAGCCGTCTGGGACAGGGGCCCGATACGCAGTATTTT. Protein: CASSRLGQGPDTQYF.

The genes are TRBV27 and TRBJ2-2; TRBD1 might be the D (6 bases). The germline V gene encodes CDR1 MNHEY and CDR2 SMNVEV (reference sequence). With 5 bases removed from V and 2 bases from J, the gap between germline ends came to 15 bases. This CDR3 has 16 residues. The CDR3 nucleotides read TGTGCCAGCAGTCGGGCCGGACAGTACAACACCGGGGAGCTGTTTTTT. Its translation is CASSRAGQYNTGELFF.

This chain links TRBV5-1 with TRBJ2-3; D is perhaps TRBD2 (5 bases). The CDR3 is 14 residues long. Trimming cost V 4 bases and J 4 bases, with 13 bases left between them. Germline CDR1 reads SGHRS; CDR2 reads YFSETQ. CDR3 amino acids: CASSLGEGPDTQYF. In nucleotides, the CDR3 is TGCGCCAGCAGCCTCGGTGAGGGCCCAGATACGCAGTATTTT.

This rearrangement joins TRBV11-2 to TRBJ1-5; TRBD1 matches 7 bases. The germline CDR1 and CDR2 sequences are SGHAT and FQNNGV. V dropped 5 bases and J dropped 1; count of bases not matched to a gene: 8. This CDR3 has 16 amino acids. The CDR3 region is CASSLYSTGSNQPQHF. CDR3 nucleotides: TGTGCCAGCAGCCTCTACTCGACAGGGAGCAATCAGCCCCAGCATTTT.